This T cell receptor (beta chain) was recorded in a study of T cells in Graves' hyperthyroidism and ophthalmopathy. Study results and limitations: In blood, most of the thyroid clonotypes expanded above 0.001 were also present.

Using RNA transcripts as the source, TCR beta CDR3 regions were amplified. In the first-round RT-PCR of the TCR CDR3, the HTBI primer set was used. TCRdb passed the multiplex PCR reads through MiXCR, listing each CDR3 protein once. The table shows around 500,000 distinct CDR3 sequences, with about 15% occurring only once. This clonotype was seen more than once but under ten times. Its target is not known. Per the germline V gene, CDR1 is SGHRS and CDR2 is YFSETQ. J was trimmed by 0 bases and V by 4 bases; bases with no gene match: 11. The CDR3 extends over 17 amino acids. The V and J genes are TRBV5-1 and TRBJ2-3; 7 bases line up with TRBD2. Input material: blood. This TCR came from a woman between 40 and 55 years old with Graves' hyperthyroidism. The DNA for the CDR3 is TGCGCCAGCAGCCGGGGGGACGGAAGTTTTAGCACAGATACGCAGTATTTT. Its protein product is CASSRGDGSFSTDTQYF.